This TCR beta chain stems from a study of immune heterogeneity within non-small cell lung tumors. Background on the study: A few squamous cell carcinomas, about 10 non-squamous carcinomas and 1 not otherwise specified made up the tumors. Overall study findings and caveats: Site-unique high-frequency clones occurred alongside identical dominant CDR3 beta clonotypes that recurred across tumor sites within a patient. T-cell receptor beta clonotypes at high frequency differed largely between individual patients.

This clonotype has only a few counts. The antigen is unknown. Each sample used about 0.55 ug of genomic DNA from bulk tumor tissue. The authors collected several far-apart biopsies from each primary tumor during surgery. Each patient presented with untreated, newly diagnosed non-small cell lung cancer and received curative surgery. The TCR beta CDR3 region was amplified by multiplex PCR employing 32 V and 13 J primers. TCRdb re-derived calls from the multiplex PCR reads in MiXCR, one entry per CDR3 protein. Found here are approximately 3,300 distinct CDR3 sequences, around 51% of them singletons; the top ten hold roughly 12%. The material sequenced was lung tumor tissue. The clonotype was recovered from a man in his sixties with non-small cell lung cancer.

CDR3 bases: TGTGCCAGCAGCTTGGTCGGGCGGGCTGGTGGCTACACCTTC. It translates to CASSLVGRAGGYTF. The chain has TRBV5-4 and TRBJ1-2; D call uncertain. This CDR3 contains 14 residues. Trimming stripped 0 bases from V and 7 bases from J, with 13 bases between. Germline CDR1 reads SGHNT; CDR2 reads YYREEE (reference sequence).